A single TCR beta chain is shown here with its context. Other DNA sequences in this specimen translate into the identical CDR3. This record comes from a study of T cell responses to AZD1222 COVID-19 vaccine. The germline CDR1 and CDR2 sequences are SGHDT and YYEEEE. The CDR3 is 13 amino acids. V lost 1 base to trimming and J lost 4 bases, with 9 bases between them. Clones were sequenced by immunoSEQ multiplex PCR, and TCRdb holds only the in-frame ones, with some missing. The data hold approximately 79,000 clones, with around nine tenths observed a single time. The chain carries TRBV5-6 and TRBJ2-7; D remains unclear. The clonotype originates from an adult in good health. The sample consisted of peripheral blood, taken on day 0 of AZD1222 vaccination. The CDR3 DNA follows: TGTGCCAGCAGCTTGACTGGAGTGTACGAGCAGTACTTC. Translating gives CASSLTGVYEQYF.